The next 20 T cell receptor beta chains were all read from a single sample in a study of cytomegalovirus exposure and HLA in healthy donors. The primer mix had 60 Vbeta and 13 Jbeta primers. Some clones are missing from TCRdb's copy, which holds only in-frame ones; the method was immunoSEQ multiplex PCR. The sample lists some 150,000 clones; approximately 80% were seen once. Material: PBMCs. These receptors were taken from a man aged 25 to 40 in good health and CMV-seropositive.

This clone came up a few times. The V call is TRBV7-3, the J call TRBJ1-1; a possible D gene is TRBD1 (5 bases). In germline, CDR1 is SGHTA, CDR2 FQGTGA. The V gene lost 5 bases and the J gene lost 3 bases, with 13 bases spanning the gap. This CDR3 has 14 amino acids. CDR3 DNA: TGTGCCAGCAGCCTTAATGGGGGGGACACTGAAGCTTTCTTT. The encoded protein is CASSLNGGDTEAFF.

This rearrangement joins TRBV28 to TRBJ2-6; a possible D gene is TRBD2 (6 bases). CDR1 is MDHEN and CDR2 is SYDVKM in the germline V gene. CDR3 length: 15 residues. V was trimmed by 5 bases and J by 3 bases, leaving 11 bases between them. This chain's CDR3 is CASSSQGGGANVLTF. The CDR3 coding sequence is TGTGCCAGCAGTAGTCAGGGAGGTGGGGCCAACGTCCTGACTTTC.

This clone was counted once. The gene calls are TRBV28 and TRBJ2-1, with 7 bases lining up with TRBD2. V gave up 3 bases and J gave up 12 bases; unmatched junction bases: 14. Germline CDR1 is MDHEN and CDR2 is SYDVKM. This CDR3 has 15 residues. The CDR3 is CASSFRERPGRGQFF. The CDR3 DNA follows: TGTGCCAGCAGTTTTAGGGAGCGCCCAGGGAGGGGGCAGTTCTTC.

The V and J genes are TRBV4-2 and TRBJ1-1; 8 bases match TRBD1. There are 16 residues in the CDR3. V gave up 0 bases and J gave up 8 bases; unmatched junction bases: 11. CDR1 and CDR2 (germline): LGHNA, YNFKEQ. The CDR3 region has the DNA TGTGCCAGCAGCCAAGATTCTAAAGGGTGGACAGGGGAAGCTTTCTTT. It translates to CASSQDSKGWTGEAFF.

A single count supports this clone. CDR3 nucleotides: TGCGCCAGCTCTTCATCCAGACTAGCGAAGGAGACCCAGTACTTC. This translates into CASSSSRLAKETQYF. This chain joins TRBV5-1 and TRBJ2-5; TRBD2 matches 8 bases. The CDR3 runs to 15 residues. Per germline, CDR1 SGHRS and CDR2 YFSETQ. The V and J ends lost 7 bases and 5 bases, in that order; junction bases with no gene match: 13.

The chain is built from TRBV5-5 and TRBJ2-7, with a possible D match to TRBD2 (5 bases). With 4 bases removed from V and 0 bases from J, the gap between germline ends came to 20 bases. There are 17 residues in the CDR3. Germline V gene data show CDR1 as SGHKS and CDR2 as YYEKEE (reference sequence). CDR3 sequence: CASSPEPGDYSSYEQYF. In DNA, the CDR3 is TGTGCCAGCAGCCCAGAGCCTGGAGACTATAGCTCCTACGAGCAGTACTTC.

This clone appeared a few times. This rearrangement joins TRBV19 to TRBJ1-5, with unresolved D. The V end lost 5 bases, the J end lost 5 bases, and 16 bases lay between the germline ends. CDR1 is LNHDA, CDR2 SQIVND, per germline (reference sequence). This CDR3 spans 15 amino acids. CDR3 region: CASSPGGRIDQPQHF. CDR3 in DNA: TGTGCCAGTAGTCCGGGTGGGAGAATCGATCAGCCCCAGCATTTT. Variable domain in full (rest from reference TRBV19 and TRBJ1-5): DGGITQSPKYLFRKEGQNVTLSCEQNLNHDAMYWYRQDPGQGLRLIYYSQIVNDFQKGDIAEGYSVSREKKESFPLTVTSAQKNPTAFYLCASSPGGRIDQPQHFGDGTRLSIL.

This clone was seen a handful of times. The chain employs TRBV27 and TRBJ2-7; D remains ambiguous. There are 13 residues in the CDR3. Trimming pared 8 bases from V and 5 bases from J, leaving 16 bases between. Germline V CDR1 and CDR2: MNHEY, SMNVEV (reference sequence). The CDR3 bases are TGTGCCAGCGCTCCTGGTGGCCCCCACGAGCAGTACTTC. Translating it yields CASAPGGPHEQYF.

The V and J genes are TRBV7-6 and TRBJ1-4; possible D gene TRBD1, 6 bases. Germline CDR1 reads SGHVS; CDR2 reads FNYEAQ. Trimming shortened V by 6 bases and J by 4 bases, and 9 bases separated the two germline ends. The CDR3 spans 13 residues. CDR3 sequence (DNA): TGTGCCAGCAGGACAGGAGTTAATGAAAAACTGTTTTTT. Its protein product is CASRTGVNEKLFF.

The genes are TRBV7-2 and TRBJ2-1, with D perhaps matching TRBD2 (7 bases). The germline V gene encodes CDR1 SGHTA and CDR2 FQGNSA. This CDR3 is 15 amino acids long. Trimming cost V 1 base and J 5 bases, with 12 bases left between them. The CDR3 region has the DNA TGTGCCAGCAGCTTAGATTCGGGGGGCCACAATGAGCAGTTCTTC. Protein product: CASSLDSGGHNEQFF.

V and J are TRBV5-4 and TRBJ1-4, with a possible D match to TRBD1 (5 bases). Germline-derived CDR1 and CDR2 are SGHNT and YYREEE (reference sequence). Trimming cost V 5 bases and J 7 bases, with 18 bases left between them. This CDR3 comprises 15 residues. The CDR3 sequence is CASRDGGAGSEKLFF. DNA for the CDR3: TGTGCCAGCAGGGATGGAGGGGCAGGGAGTGAAAAACTGTTTTTT.

V and J are TRBV29-1 and TRBJ1-4, with D perhaps TRBD1 (6 bases). This CDR3 region has 16 residues. Trimming removed 7 bases at V and 0 bases at J, with 18 bases between. Germline loops: CDR1 SQVTM, CDR2 ANQGSEA. The CDR3 DNA is TGCAGCGCCTCCGGGACACCGGACGCAACTAATGAAAAACTGTTTTTT. Its protein product is CSASGTPDATNEKLFF.

The genes are TRBV11-2 and TRBJ1-2, with D possibly TRBD1 on 6 matching bases. Germline values: CDR1 SGHAT, CDR2 FQNNGV. The CDR3 totals 15 residues. Trimming shortened V by 4 bases and J by 6 bases, and 18 bases separated the two germline ends. CDR3 residues: CASSSGGIQGDGYTF. The CDR3 DNA follows: TGTGCCAGCAGCTCGGGGGGGATACAGGGAGATGGCTACACCTTC.

This rearrangement joins TRBV4-2 to TRBJ2-7; TRBD2 matches at 7 bases. The CDR3 runs to 16 residues. Germline CDR1 is LGHNA and CDR2 is YNFKEQ. J lost 2 bases, V lost 1 base, and 8 bases had no gene match. In DNA form, the CDR3 reads TGTGCCAGCAGCCAAGTTGGGCCTAGCGGAGCCTACGAGCAGTACTTC. Encoded protein: CASSQVGPSGAYEQYF.

The chain combines TRBV6-5 with TRBJ2-2; tentatively, D is TRBD1 (5 bases). The V end lost 3 bases, the J end lost 5 bases, and 10 bases lay between the germline ends. There are 14 residues in the CDR3. Per germline, CDR1 MNHEY and CDR2 SVGAGI. In nucleotides, the CDR3 is TGTGCCAGCAGTTATTTAGGGGCAACCGGGGAGCTGTTTTTT. It specifies CASSYLGATGELFF.

This clone was seen a handful of times. J is TRBJ2-5 and V is TRBV11-2; TRBD2 matches at 11 bases. The J call is uncertain, as TRBJ2-7 better fits the DNA end. The CDR3 runs 15 residues. Germline CDR1 reads SGHAT; CDR2 reads FQNNGV. The CDR3 sequence is CASSQSTSGSYEQYF. CDR3 nucleotides: TGTGCCAGCAGCCAAAGTACTAGCGGGAGTTACGAGCAGTACTTC.

The chain couples TRBV4-2 to TRBJ2-5; 8 bases map to TRBD2. V shed 4 bases and J 5 bases; nucleotides not matched to a gene: 6. This CDR3 region has 14 residues. In germline, CDR1 is LGHNA, CDR2 YNFKEQ. The CDR3 loop is CASSPGLASETQYF. CDR3 coding DNA: TGTGCCAGCAGCCCCGGACTAGCCAGCGAGACCCAGTACTTC.

The CDR3 here is CASSLVGDYGYTF. DNA of the CDR3: TGTGCCAGCAGCTTGGTGGGAGACTATGGCTACACCTTC. The chain carries TRBV5-4 and TRBJ1-2; D not certain. Deletions cut 0 bases from V and 3 bases from J, with 6 bases between. The germline CDR1 and CDR2 sequences are SGHNT and YYREEE (reference sequence). The CDR3 covers 13 residues.

The CDR3 DNA is TGTGCCACCAGCAGAGAAGGGACAGGGCGCGATGAGCAGTTCTTC. Translated, it gives CATSREGTGRDEQFF. The rearrangement links TRBV15 to TRBJ2-1; 9 nucleotides line up with TRBD1. The CDR3 has 15 amino acids. Germline lookup yields CDR1 LNHNV and CDR2 YYDKDF (reference sequence). V trimming: 0 bases; J trimming: 8 bases; junction bases outside the gene matches: 5.

The rearrangement uses TRBV4-1 and TRBJ1-2; D is ambiguous. Germline CDR1 and CDR2: MGHRA and YSYEKL. The length of the CDR3 is 13 residues. The V end was cut by 1 base, the J end by 6 bases, with 9 bases between. The CDR3 here is CASSQVTANGYTF. As DNA, the CDR3 is TGCGCCAGCAGCCAAGTAACAGCCAATGGCTACACCTTC.